The rows below give T cell receptor beta chains drawn from one sample of a study of blood T cells in healthy people across ages. In TCRdb, the 5' RACE reads were re-called with MiXCR into one record per CDR3 protein. The sample has approximately 490,000 distinct CDR3 sequences, 24% seen once. These data were likewise used in another study, on T cells of mothers and their children.

Input material: blood. The receptors stem from a boy aged 10-17 years in good health. Both conserved end residues are part of each CDR3. The D gene is left open where the match is weak. The listing skips clone size in some rows; elsewhere it reads once, few, many or a size class.

V gene	J gene	clone size	D gene	CDR3 protein	CDR3 DNA
TRBV7-2	TRBJ2-5	few	TRBD2	CASSLEGTSGGLQYF	TGTGCCAGCAGCTTAGAGGGGACTAGCGGGGGCCTTCAGTACTTC
TRBV11-2	TRBJ1-1	.	.	CASSLAVQNMNTEAFF	TGTGCCAGCAGCTTAGCAGTTCAGAATATGAACACTGAAGCTTTCTTT
TRBV13	TRBJ2-7	.	.	CASSLRGNEQYF	TGTGCCAGCAGCTTAAGGGGAAACGAGCAGTACTTC
TRBV9	TRBJ2-1	.	TRBD2	CASSLLAVPPNEQFF	TGTGCCAGCAGCTTACTAGCGGTCCCTCCGAATGAGCAGTTCTTC
TRBV3-1	TRBJ2-1	.	TRBD2	CASSQDGPTSGYNEQFF	TGTGCCAGCAGCCAAGATGGCCCCACTAGCGGGTACAATGAGCAGTTCTTC
TRBV28	TRBJ2-1	.	.	CASTGVGLLDEQFF	TGTGCCAGCACGGGCGTCGGTCTGTTGGATGAGCAGTTCTTC
TRBV20-1	TRBJ2-1	.	TRBD1	CSADSRGPNEQFF	TGCAGTGCCGATTCCAGGGGGCCCAATGAGCAGTTCTTC
TRBV5-1	TRBJ2-3	.	.	CASSVGLDFSTDTQYF	TGCGCCAGCAGCGTGGGACTCGACTTCAGCACAGATACGCAGTATTTT
TRBV29-1	TRBJ1-3	.	.	CSVFGQRGDTIYF	TGCAGCGTTTTCGGACAGAGAGGGGACACCATATATTTT
TRBV19	TRBJ2-1	.	.	CASSISADNEQFF	TGTGCCAGTAGTATTAGCGCCGACAATGAGCAGTTCTTC
TRBV5-1	TRBJ2-7	many	.	CASSLAPGSSYEQYF	TGCGCCAGCAGCTTGGCCCCCGGTAGCTCCTACGAGCAGTACTTC
TRBV7-2	TRBJ2-1	.	TRBD2	CASSLAGTSYNEQFF	TGTGCCAGCAGCTTAGCTGGGACTAGCTACAATGAGCAGTTCTTC
TRBV5-1	TRBJ1-1	.	.	CASSWGRTSVDAEAFF	TGCGCCAGCAGCTGGGGGCGTACAAGTGTTGACGCTGAAGCTTTCTTT
TRBV20-1	TRBJ2-1	.	TRBD2	CSAARAGETQFF	TGCAGTGCCGCCCGGGCGGGAGAGACGCAGTTCTTC
TRBV9	TRBJ2-5	.	TRBD2	CASSVRGGEETQYF	TGTGCCAGCAGCGTACGCGGGGGAGAAGAGACCCAGTACTTC
TRBV7-2	TRBJ2-7	.	.	CASSFQGSGYYEQYF	TGTGCCAGCAGCTTTCAGGGTAGCGGATACTACGAGCAGTACTTC
TRBV6-2/TRBV6-3	TRBJ1-2	few	.	CASRQTGAKGGGYTF	TGTGCCAGCAGACAAACGGGGGCCAAGGGAGGTGGCTACACCTTC
TRBV7-2	TRBJ2-7	few	TRBD2	CASSLALAGTYEQYF	TGTGCCAGCAGCTTAGCACTAGCGGGAACCTACGAGCAGTACTTC
TRBV7-2	TRBJ1-5	.	.	CSSSLESSQPQHF	TGTTCCAGCAGCTTAGAATCTTCCCAGCCCCAGCATTTT
TRBV4-3	TRBJ2-7	.	.	CASSPGRLSYEQYF	TGCGCCAGCAGCCCTGGCCGACTCTCCTACGAGCAGTACTTC
TRBV4-2	TRBJ2-7	many	TRBD2	CASSQEPSGRPAYEQYF	TGTGCCAGCAGCCAAGAACCTAGCGGGAGACCTGCCTACGAGCAGTACTTC
TRBV29-1	TRBJ2-5	few	.	CSVGAGRTQYF	TGCAGCGTTGGGGCGGGAAGGACCCAGTACTTC
TRBV6-2/TRBV6-3	TRBJ2-6	.	.	CASSSVNSGANVLTF	TGTGCCAGCAGTTCGGTTAACTCTGGGGCCAACGTCCTGACTTTC
TRBV14	TRBJ1-1	few	.	CASHAGSKTEAFF	TGTGCCTCGCACGCAGGGTCAAAGACTGAAGCTTTCTTT
TRBV9	TRBJ2-1	.	.	CASSEDPWGYNEQFF	TGTGCCAGCAGCGAGGACCCCTGGGGCTACAATGAGCAGTTCTTC
TRBV29-1	TRBJ2-7	.	TRBD1	CSVETGQVGREQYF	TGCAGCGTTGAGACAGGACAGGTTGGTCGGGAGCAGTACTTC
TRBV6-6	TRBJ2-1	few	TRBD1	CASSYPRTGEGNEQFF	TGTGCCAGCAGTTACCCGAGGACAGGGGAGGGCAATGAGCAGTTCTTC
TRBV7-9	TRBJ1-6	few	TRBD1	CASSSTGGYSPLHF	TGTGCCAGCAGCTCGACAGGGGGCTATTCACCCCTCCACTTT
TRBV5-1	TRBJ2-3	.	.	CASSAFDETFFTDTQYF	TGCGCCAGCAGCGCATTTGACGAGACATTCTTCACAGATACGCAGTATTTT
TRBV5-1	TRBJ2-7	few	.	CASSLFGGEDYEQYF	TGCGCCAGCAGCCTGTTCGGAGGGGAGGACTACGAGCAGTACTTC
TRBV28	TRBJ2-1	.	TRBD2	CASSLAAGFGDEQFF	TGTGCCAGCAGTCTAGCGGCAGGGTTCGGGGATGAGCAGTTCTTC
TRBV6-6	TRBJ1-1	few	.	CASSWRGYTEAFF	TGTGCCAGCAGTTGGAGGGGGTACACTGAAGCTTTCTTT
TRBV11-3	TRBJ2-3	.	TRBD2	CASSPSTVAGGPLDTQYF	TGTGCCAGCAGCCCAAGCACGGTAGCGGGGGGGCCGTTGGATACGCAGTATTTT
TRBV20-1	TRBJ2-5	.	TRBD2	CSARVAGGPAFETQYF	TGCAGTGCTAGAGTAGCGGGAGGGCCTGCTTTTGAGACCCAGTACTTC
TRBV18	TRBJ2-7	few	.	CASSPWTTTYEQYF	TGTGCCAGCTCACCGTGGACAACAACCTACGAGCAGTACTTC
TRBV2	TRBJ2-7	few	TRBD1	CASNVDRFYEQYF	TGTGCCAGCAATGTGGACAGGTTCTACGAGCAGTACTTC
TRBV19	TRBJ2-3	.	.	CASSIGQSGADTQYF	TGTGCCAGTAGTATAGGCCAGTCCGGTGCAGATACGCAGTATTTT
TRBV12-3/TRBV12-4	TRBJ2-3	few	.	CASSPLGGGTDAQYF	TGTGCCAGCAGTCCCCTAGGAGGGGGCACAGATGCGCAGTATTTT
TRBV29-1	TRBJ2-5	.	.	CSVGTVPQYF	TGCAGCGTGGGCACGGTCCCGCAGTACTTC
TRBV6-5	TRBJ2-2	.	.	CASSQVGKNTGELFF	TGTGCCAGCAGTCAGGTGGGGAAAAACACCGGGGAGCTGTTTTTT
TRBV9	TRBJ2-2	.	.	CASSVALLAWDTGELFF	TGTGCCAGCAGCGTAGCTTTACTAGCTTGGGACACCGGGGAGCTGTTTTTT
TRBV20-1	TRBJ2-3	.	.	CSAIQDEVDTQYF	TGCAGTGCTATTCAGGACGAGGTGGATACGCAGTATTTT